Listed here are 27 T cell receptor beta chains from one sample, sequenced in a study of Graves' ophthalmopathy and Graves' hyperthyroidism (dated 2018 in TCRdb). The listed sequencing device is Illumina HiSeq 2000. TCR beta CDR3 regions were amplified from RNA transcripts for repertoire sequencing. The first round was an RT-PCR using HTBI primers with the Qiagen OneStep RT-PCR kit, and this first round was followed by a second-round multiplex PCR, then size selection and purification. TCRdb reran the public reads through fastp at Q25 and MiXCR, keeping productive beta chains. Each record represents a unique CDR3 protein, reported with the most common genes and DNA among its rows. For this sample there are 650,000 to 800,000 distinct CDR3 sequences; over 40% appear just once. The ten largest make up 3% to 4% of the sample. Sequencing used peripheral blood. Receptors were obtained from an adult man with Graves' ophthalmopathy.

V is TRBV9 and J is TRBJ2-2; TRBD2 agrees at 11 bases. Germline lookup yields CDR1 SGDLS and CDR2 YYNGEE. The V segment lost 3 bases and the J segment 5 bases; nucleotides outside the gene matches: 6. This CDR3 has 16 residues. The CDR3 spells CASSATTSGTTGELFF. Here the CDR3 DNA reads TGTGCCAGCAGCGCTACGACTAGCGGGACGACCGGGGAGCTGTTTTTT.

This clonotype appeared many times. This sequence joins TRBV6-6 and TRBJ1-5; D might be TRBD1 (6 bases). Germline values: CDR1 MNHNY, CDR2 SVGAGI (reference sequence). The CDR3 sequence is 10 residues long. The CDR3 spells CAVGGQPQHF. In DNA, the CDR3 is TGTGCAGTCGGGGGCCAGCCCCAGCATTTT.

The J gene is TRBJ1-2, the V gene TRBV25-1, with TRBD1 as a possible D gene (5 bases). This CDR3 is built from 10 residues. Germline values: CDR1 MGHDK, CDR2 SYGVNS. Trimming cost V 2 bases and J 13 bases, with 8 bases left between them. The CDR3 loop is CASSETGLTF. CDR3 coding DNA: TGTGCCAGCAGTGAAACAGGTCTCACCTTC.

This clonotype was picked up many times. V gene TRBV5-8 combines with J gene TRBJ2-7; possibly TRBD1 for D (5 bases). Germline-derived CDR1 and CDR2 are SGHTS and YDEGEE. V shed 2 bases and J shed 4 bases, with 10 bases lying between them. This CDR3 region has 13 residues. CDR3 in DNA: TGTGCCAGCAGCTTTACAGGACGTTACGAGCAGTACTTC. Translation gives CASSFTGRYEQYF.

This clonotype was seen more than once but under ten times. This chain links TRBV27 with TRBJ1-2, with TRBD1 matching 8 bases. CDR1 MNHEY and CDR2 SMNVEV come from the germline V gene (reference sequence). After removal of 6 bases from V and 7 bases from J, the junction contained 10 bases not matched to a gene. This CDR3 is 14 amino acids long. CDR3 amino acids: CASRLRQGTSGYTF. The CDR3 DNA sequence: TGTGCCAGCAGACTCAGACAGGGGACGTCTGGCTACACCTTC.

The chain joins TRBV10-3 to TRBJ2-5, with D uncertain. The germline gives CDR1 ENHRY, CDR2 SYGVKD. CDR3 length equals 13 residues. Between the trimmed V and J ends, which lost 2 bases and 4 bases, there was a span of 8 bases. CDR3 DNA: TGTGCCATCAGTGAGACCCCAGGAGAGACCCAGTACTTC. Amino acids: CAISETPGETQYF.

The chain joins TRBV29-1 to TRBJ1-6; the D gene is possibly TRBD1 (5 bases). V lost 5 bases to trimming and J lost 7 bases, with 9 bases between them. From germline, CDR1 is SQVTM and CDR2 ANQGSEA. The CDR3 spans 12 residues. In nucleotides, the CDR3 is TGCAGCGTTCGGGACCCCAATTCACCCCTCCACTTT. Translated: CSVRDPNSPLHF.

This clonotype showed up just a few times. This sequence joins TRBV5-5 and TRBJ1-1; D may be TRBD1 (6 bases). Trimming cost V 0 bases and J 5 bases, with 11 bases left between them. Germline V gives CDR1 SGHKS, CDR2 YYEKEE (reference sequence). The CDR3 consists of 14 residues. CDR3: CASSLEVGGTEAFF. DNA of the CDR3: TGTGCCAGCAGCTTGGAGGTAGGGGGGACTGAAGCTTTCTTT.

This clonotype was observed a handful of times. The V gene is TRBV2, the J gene TRBJ2-3; 10 bases fit TRBD2. The V gene end was trimmed by 10 bases and the J gene end by 2 bases; junction bases not matched to a gene: 6. This CDR3 region has 14 residues. Germline CDR1 and CDR2: SNHLY and FYNNEI. CDR3 nucleotide sequence: TGTGCCATGGGACTAGCGAGTTACACAGATACGCAGTATTTT. This gives the protein CAMGLASYTDTQYF.

The rearrangement uses TRBV15 and TRBJ1-2; 9 nucleotides align to TRBD1. Trimming cost V 6 bases and J 8 bases; bases outside gene matches: 28. This CDR3 contains 20 residues. The germline V gene encodes CDR1 LNHNV and CDR2 YYDKDF (reference sequence). Here the CDR3 DNA reads TGTGCCACCAGACAAACCGGGACAGGGTTCTCCGAGACAGGGAAAGGCGGCTACACCTTC. Protein: CATRQTGTGFSETGKGGYTF.

Many counts were recorded for this clonotype. The CDR3 nucleotides read TGCAGCGTTGAGCGGCGCGGGGAGCTGTTTTTT. Encoded protein: CSVERRGELFF. The rearrangement joins TRBV29-1 to TRBJ2-2, with no clear D. V shed 3 bases and J shed 7 bases, with 6 bases lying between them. The V gene's germline CDR1 is SQVTM and CDR2 ANQGSEA. The CDR3 is made up of 11 amino acids.

This clonotype was detected many times. The CDR3 protein is CASSGDSPPYGYTF. The CDR3 bases are TGTGCCAGTAGTGGAGACTCTCCTCCCTATGGCTACACCTTC. The rearrangement joins TRBV19 to TRBJ1-2, with D unresolved. V was cut by 5 bases and J by 4 bases, with 14 bases left in between. CDR3 length equals 14 residues. Germline V gene lookup returns CDR1 LNHDA and CDR2 SQIVND (reference sequence).

This clonotype was seen a few times. The chain links TRBV6-5 to TRBJ1-4; D ambiguous. The V gene's germline CDR1 is MNHEY and CDR2 SVGAGI. The germline V and J ends were trimmed by 6 bases and 5 bases, with 10 bases remaining between them. The CDR3 totals 13 residues. In DNA form, the CDR3 reads TGTGCCAGCAGAAAGTACGACAATGAAAAACTGTTTTTT. Translated: CASRKYDNEKLFF.

This clonotype has at least ten counts. The chain links TRBV7-8 to TRBJ1-3; no clear D. Germline V CDR1 and CDR2: SGHVS, FQNEAQ. Deletions cut 1 base from V and 0 bases from J, with 4 bases between. The CDR3 length is 14 residues. CDR3 coding DNA: TGTGCCAGCAGCTTAGAGGTCTCTGGAAACACCATATATTTT. Amino acid sequence: CASSLEVSGNTIYF.

V is TRBV2 and J is TRBJ1-4; TRBD1 matches at 7 bases. The CDR3 is 15 amino acids. Trimming at V came to 7 bases and at J to 10 bases, leaving 15 bases not matched to a gene. Germline loops: CDR1 SNHLY, CDR2 FYNNEI. As DNA, the CDR3 is TGTGCCAGCAAACCCAGACAGGGTGGAGGTGGAAAACTGTTTTTT. Its protein product is CASKPRQGGGGKLFF.

About this clonotype: This may arise from a read error, as a much more abundant clone is one base away. The chain links TRBV13 to TRBJ1-4; 7 nucleotides match TRBD1. This CDR3 comprises 14 residues. V gave up 6 bases and J gave up 12 bases; unmatched junction bases: 13. Looked up from germline, CDR1 is PRHDT and CDR2 is FYEKMQ (reference sequence). The CDR3 sequence: CASSPGGIEEELFF. The DNA for the CDR3 is TGTGCCAGCAGTCCAGGGGGGATCGAAGAAGAACTGTTTTTT.

This chain uses TRBV4-1 with TRBJ2-7; the D is unclear. The CDR3 has 16 amino acids. CDR1 and CDR2 (germline): MGHRA, YSYEKL. Between the trimmed V and J ends, which lost 2 bases and 5 bases, there was a span of 19 bases. CDR3 nucleotides: TGCGCCAGCAGCCAACGCCGGCTGTCTGAGGCCCACGAGCAGTACTTC. Protein: CASSQRRLSEAHEQYF.

The V call is TRBV20-1, the J call TRBJ1-2, with D tentatively TRBD1 (6 bases). The CDR3 totals 15 residues. V gave up 0 bases and J gave up 0 bases, with 11 bases separating them. Germline lookup yields CDR1 DFQATT and CDR2 SNEGSKA (reference sequence). The CDR3 sequence: CSARERTETNYGYTF. CDR3 DNA: TGCAGTGCTAGAGAAAGGACAGAAACTAACTATGGCTACACCTTC.

With regard to this clonotype: The junction differs from germline at one of its ends, possibly a read error. CDR3 DNA sequence: TGTGCCAGCAGTGGCAGGACGGTTCAGGAGACCCAGTACTTC. Its protein is CASSGRTVQETQYF. This rearrangement joins TRBV10-3 to TRBJ2-5; no clear D. The CDR3 sequence is 14 residues long. Germline assignment: CDR1 ENHRY and CDR2 SYGVKD.

The CDR3 loop is CASSERRAGRLQETQYF. The CDR3 DNA sequence: TGTGCCAGCAGTGAACGGAGAGCGGGACGGCTCCAAGAGACCCAGTACTTC. This chain joins TRBV2 and TRBJ2-5; the match to TRBD2 covers 7 bases. V lost 2 bases and J lost 1; bases outside the gene matches: 10. The CDR3 covers 17 residues. The germline CDR1 and CDR2 sequences are SNHLY and FYNNEI.

A few counts support this clonotype. V is TRBV6-2 or TRBV6-3 and J is TRBJ1-5; 7 bases line up with TRBD1. This CDR3 region has 16 residues. V was clipped by 2 bases and J by 9 bases; unmatched bases: 13. Germline CDR1 is MNHEY and CDR2 is SVGEGT. CDR3 in amino acids: CASSYLATGFNWPQHF. CDR3 nucleotide sequence: TGTGCCAGCAGTTACCTCGCGACAGGGTTTAATTGGCCCCAGCATTTT.

This clonotype was recorded at least ten times. An end of the junction does not agree with germline; a read error may underlie this. J is TRBJ2-5 and V is TRBV7-2; the D gene could be TRBD1 or TRBD2 (5 bases each). The CDR3 consists of 13 residues. Germline V lookup: CDR1 SGHTA, CDR2 FQGNSA. CDR3 nucleotides: TGTGCCAGCAGCTTGATGGGACCTGAATGGTTGCACTTC. Protein: CASSLMGPEWLHF.

This chain connects TRBV7-9 to TRBJ2-2; TRBD1 matches at 9 bases. The CDR3 is 15 amino acids. CDR1 and CDR2 (germline): SEHNR, FQNEAQ (reference sequence). V dropped 5 bases and J dropped 7; count of bases not matched to a gene: 8. The CDR3 protein is CASSGEGQGHGELFF. In nucleotides, the CDR3 is TGTGCCAGCAGCGGGGAGGGACAGGGACACGGGGAGCTGTTTTTT. Full variable domain (missing parts from reference TRBV7-9 and TRBJ2-2): DTGVSQNPRHKITKRGQNVTFRCDPISEHNRLYWYRQTLGQGPEFLTYFQNEAQLEKSRLLSDRFSAERPKGSFSTLEIQRTEQGDSAMYLCASSGEGQGHGELFFGEGSRLTVL.

J is TRBJ2-7 and V is TRBV25-1; the D gene is possibly TRBD1 (5 bases). Germline V gene sequence: CDR1 MGHDK, CDR2 SYGVNS. Deletions cut 6 bases from V and 0 bases from J, with 15 bases between. This CDR3 comprises 15 residues. Written as DNA, the CDR3 is TGTGCCAGCAGCTCGCGACAGCAGAACTCCTACGAGCAGTACTTC. As protein: CASSSRQQNSYEQYF.

This clonotype has ten or more counts. The chain recombines TRBV7-8 with TRBJ1-6; D is undetermined. Germline V gives CDR1 SGHVS, CDR2 FQNEAQ. This CDR3 comprises 16 residues. The V and J ends lost 1 base and 10 bases respectively, with 17 bases between them. The CDR3 bases are TGTGCCAGCAGCTTAGTAGACCTCCGGAGGTACTCACCCCTCCACTTT. The encoded protein is CASSLVDLRRYSPLHF. Full variable domain (rest looked up from reference TRBV7-8 and TRBJ1-6): GAGVSQSPRYKVAKRGQDVALRCDPISGHVSLFWYQQALGQGPEFLTYFQNEAQLDKSGLPSDRFFAERPEGSVSTLKIQRTQQEDSAVYLCASSLVDLRRYSPLHFGNGTRLTVT.

As regards this clonotype: It may be a read error: a sequence one base away is much more abundant. This sequence joins TRBV11-2 and TRBJ2-2, with D possibly being TRBD1 (6 bases). From germline, CDR1 is SGHAT and CDR2 FQNNGV. This CDR3 spans 15 amino acids. The CDR3 region is CAGSLGGTNTGELFF. The CDR3 coding sequence is TGTGCCGGCAGCTTAGGGGGAACGAACACCGGGGAGCTGTTTTTT.

V is TRBV7-9 and J is TRBJ2-5; no firm D call. The assigned J gene may be wrong: the sequence end matches TRBJ2-1 better. The length of the CDR3 is 13 residues. Germline lookup yields CDR1 SEHNR and CDR2 FQNEAQ (reference sequence). The CDR3 spells CASSASPLNEQFF. Written as DNA, the CDR3 is TGTGCCAGCAGCGCCTCCCCGCTCAATGAGCAGTTCTTC.